This entry features one T cell receptor beta chain sequence. The antigen is unknown. From the PCR reads, TCRdb called clonotypes with MiXCR, one entry per CDR3 protein. The repertoire holds just under 650,000 distinct CDR3 sequences, 15% to 20% seen once, with 0.75% to 0.95% in the top ten. The CDR3 contains 16 residues. V lost 5 bases to trimming and J lost 3 bases; unmatched junction nucleotides: 12. Germline CDR1 SGHAT, CDR2 FQNNGV. The data belong to a study of molecular identifiers for immune sequencing clone quantification. Study information: Five portions were made in replicates from RNA of roughly 20,000 or 100,000 naive CD8 cells, and four underwent sequencing. Study observations and caveats: Effector cells kept over 99% of their molecules in clones above 20 RNA copies, while naive cells kept under 1% there.

Sequencing was performed on naive CD8+ T cells from blood, with Jurkat cell RNA spiked in. Subset noted: FACS-sorted CD8+CD4-CCR7+CD45RA+ naive T cells. V is TRBV11-2 and J is TRBJ2-7, with 8 positions matching TRBD2. The clonotype comes from a human donor in good health. Some libraries in this study had Jurkat cell RNA spiked in. Here the CDR3 reads CASSGSGTPGSYEQYF. CDR3 nucleotides: TGTGCCAGCAGCGGTAGCGGGACTCCCGGAAGCTACGAGCAGTACTTC.